The present entry profiles one T cell receptor beta chain with its context. The sample is drawn from a study of blood T cell repertoires in COVID-19. Here immunoSEQ multiplex PCR was the method, and the copy in TCRdb shows in-frame clones only, minus some. The repertoire has under 200,000 clones, 86% of them found once; the top ten carry roughly 7.3%. The CDR3 has 16 residues. V was clipped by 0 bases and J by 2 bases; unmatched bases: 3. Germline CDR1 KGHSH, CDR2 LQKENI. This TCR came from a woman aged 80 or older in a cohort sampled during active or convalescent COVID-19. The rearrangement uses TRBV18 and TRBJ2-3; 9 bases map to TRBD2. The sequenced sample was peripheral blood. CDR3 amino acids: CASSPPGLAATDTQYF. The DNA of the CDR3 is TGTGCCAGCTCACCACCGGGACTAGCAGCCACAGATACGCAGTATTTT.